This T cell receptor beta chain is from a study of response to subunit inactivated influenza vaccine. The CDR3 consists of 12 residues. V gave up 2 bases and J gave up 6 bases, with 8 bases separating them. The germline V gene has CDR1 MNHEY and CDR2 SVGEGT. A single record per CDR3 protein comes from TCRdb applying MiXCR to the RT-PCR reads. The data contain about 620,000 distinct CDR3 sequences, around 11% of them singletons. This clonotype was picked up a small number of times. These data were likewise used in another study, on T cells expressing NK-cell markers. As that report states: Libraries used 5'RACE template switching adding universal primer site and UMIs. In a handful of donors, dominant clonotypes made up roughly 28.3-65% of CD3+CD56-NKG2C+ cells.

The sequenced sample was PBMCs from blood, obtained on the day of vaccination. The chain has TRBV6-2 or TRBV6-3 and TRBJ2-7; no clear D gene. This clonotype originated in a man aged 45 to 65 who received an inactivated influenza vaccine. The CDR3 loop is CASSYQRREQYF. CDR3 DNA sequence: TGTGCCAGCAGTTACCAAAGGCGCGAGCAGTACTTC.